The 26 T cell receptor beta chains given below trace back to one sample, sequenced in a study of radiotherapy plus CTLA-4 blockade in lung cancer. Clones were sequenced by immunoSEQ multiplex PCR, and TCRdb holds only the in-frame ones, with some missing. This table holds roughly 130,000 clones, approximately 90% found once. The sequencing used peripheral blood, collected from a patient treated with radiotherapy plus ipilimumab. These receptors all come from a human donor with non-small cell lung cancer that progressed on radiotherapy plus ipilimumab.

In regard to this clone: This sample includes further DNA sequences coding for the same CDR3. V usage is TRBV20-1 and J usage is TRBJ1-1, with D hard to call. V was shortened by 1 base and J by 6 bases, with 6 bases between the two germline ends. This CDR3 has 11 residues. The germline gives CDR1 DFQATT, CDR2 SNEGSKA (reference sequence). The CDR3 sequence is CSARAGSEAFF. The DNA of the CDR3 is TGCAGTGCTAGAGCTGGATCTGAAGCTTTCTTT.

Turning to this clone: The sample holds other DNA sequences that translate to the same CDR3. The gene calls are TRBV5-1 and TRBJ1-1; D not resolved. CDR1 is SGHRS and CDR2 is YFSETQ in the germline V gene. The CDR3 has 14 residues. The germline V and J ends were trimmed by 0 bases and 0 bases, with 6 bases remaining between them. The CDR3 protein is CASSLGKLNTEAFF. In nucleotides, the CDR3 is TGCGCCAGCAGCTTGGGGAAGCTGAACACTGAAGCTTTCTTT.

This sequence joins TRBV19 and TRBJ2-7, with D hard to call. The CDR3 is made up of 9 amino acids. V lost 7 bases to trimming and J lost 5 bases, with 3 bases between them. From germline, CDR1 is LNHDA and CDR2 SQIVND (reference sequence). CDR3 nucleotide sequence: TGTGCCAGTACTAACGAGCAGTACTTC. Residues: CASTNEQYF.

CDR3 DNA sequence: TGTGCCAGCAGCAAAGGGACTAGCGGAAAAAATGAGCAGTTCTTC. Its translation: CASSKGTSGKNEQFF. The genes are TRBV21-1 and TRBJ2-1; the table calls TRBD2, which could not be checked here. TRBV21-1 is flagged as a pseudogene. This CDR3 has 15 residues.

The sample holds a few counts of this clone. The V gene is TRBV19, the J gene TRBJ2-7; 11 bases line up with TRBD1. The CDR3 runs to 15 residues. Germline V gives CDR1 LNHDA, CDR2 SQIVND (reference sequence). Trimming at V came to 4 bases and at J to 4 bases, leaving 6 bases not matched to a gene. CDR3 loop: CASSNRDRGIYEQYF. The CDR3 nucleotides read TGTGCCAGTAGTAACCGGGACAGGGGGATATACGAGCAGTACTTC.

This clone was recorded once. This chain connects TRBV9 to TRBJ2-3; the D gene is possibly TRBD2 (5 bases). CDR3 length equals 12 residues. Germline loops: CDR1 SGDLS, CDR2 YYNGEE. Trimming shortened V by 7 bases and J by 4 bases, and 10 bases separated the two germline ends. The CDR3 sequence: CASEEVSDTQYF. CDR3 nucleotides: TGTGCCAGCGAGGAGGTTTCAGATACGCAGTATTTT.

This chain links TRBV2 with TRBJ2-5, with 7 nucleotides matching TRBD1. Germline assignment: CDR1 SNHLY and CDR2 FYNNEI. With V trimmed by 8 bases and J by 4 bases, 4 bases remained unmatched. The CDR3 covers 12 residues. CDR3 sequence reads: CASRGDRETQYF. The CDR3 region has the DNA TGTGCCAGCCGTGGGGACAGAGAGACCCAGTACTTC.

The V and J genes are TRBV11-3 and TRBJ2-3; unclear D gene. Trimming took off 5 bases at V and 4 bases at J, with 7 bases between the two ends. The V gene's germline CDR1 is SGHNT and CDR2 YENEEA. CDR3 length equals 12 residues. The CDR3 is CASSLGSDTQYF. In DNA form, the CDR3 reads TGTGCCAGCAGCCTCGGGTCAGATACGCAGTATTTT.

The chain has TRBV4-1 and TRBJ2-7; TRBD2 aligns across 11 bases. The CDR3 has 17 residues. V dropped 4 bases and J dropped 9; count of bases not matched to a gene: 17. Germline lookup yields CDR1 MGHRA and CDR2 YSYEKL. CDR3: CASSPPARASGRSGQYF. CDR3 in DNA: TGCGCCAGCAGCCCACCCGCTAGGGCTAGCGGGAGGAGCGGGCAGTACTTC.

J is TRBJ2-7 and V is TRBV6-1; no clear D gene. This CDR3 region has 14 residues. V gave up 6 bases and J gave up 4 bases, with 16 bases separating them. CDR1 and CDR2 (germline): MNHNS, SASEGT. This chain's CDR3 is CASSNEKLAYEQYF. As DNA, the CDR3 is TGTGCCAGCAGCAACGAGAAGCTGGCATACGAGCAGTACTTC.

The chain couples TRBV2 to TRBJ2-3; D is uncertain. This CDR3 has 15 amino acids. V dropped 7 bases and J dropped 0 bases, with 14 bases sitting between them. The V gene's germline CDR1 is SNHLY and CDR2 FYNNEI. CDR3 nucleotide sequence: TGTGCCAGCACCCTTCAGACAACTAGCACAGATACGCAGTATTTT. Translating gives CASTLQTTSTDTQYF. Full variable domain (missing parts from reference TRBV2 and TRBJ2-3): EPEVTQTPSHQVTQMGQEVILRCVPISNHLYFYWYRQILGQKVEFLVSFYNNEISEKSEIFDDQFSVERPDGSNFTLKIRSTKLEDSAMYFCASTLQTTSTDTQYFGPGTRLTVL.

The rearrangement links TRBV7-8 to TRBJ1-2, with D perhaps matching TRBD1 (6 bases). The CDR3 has 13 amino acids. Trimming cost V 1 base and J 7 bases, with 10 bases left between them. Germline loops: CDR1 SGHVS, CDR2 FQNEAQ. The CDR3, as DNA: TGTGCCAGCAGCTTAGGGCGACAGGTTGGCTACACCTTC. Translation: CASSLGRQVGYTF.

V usage is TRBV5-1 and J usage is TRBJ2-2; possible D gene TRBD2, 5 bases. The CDR3 contains 14 residues. V lost 3 bases and J lost 4, with 10 bases in between. The germline gives CDR1 SGHRS, CDR2 YFSETQ. The CDR3 here is CASSSAEITGELFF. The CDR3 DNA sequence: TGCGCCAGCAGCTCAGCGGAGATCACCGGGGAGCTGTTTTTT.

V usage is TRBV7-6 and J usage is TRBJ2-2, with 7 bases matching TRBD2. The germline V gene has CDR1 SGHVS and CDR2 FNYEAQ. This CDR3 spans 15 amino acids. The J segment lost 2 bases and the V segment lost 3 bases, leaving 3 bases of the junction unmatched. The DNA for the CDR3 is TGTGCCAGCAGCTTGGGCGGGAGAAACACCGGGGAGCTGTTTTTT. Translation: CASSLGGRNTGELFF. The variable domain in full, completed from reference TRBV7-6 and TRBJ2-2, reads GAGVSQSPRYKVTKRGQDVALRCDPISGHVSLYWYRQALGQGPEFLTYFNYEAQQDKSGLPNDRFSAERPEGSISTLTIQRTEQRDSAMYRCASSLGGRNTGELFFGEGSRLTVL.

The chain recombines TRBV2 with TRBJ1-1; D is unresolved. The CDR3 is made up of 13 amino acids. Germline-derived CDR1 and CDR2 are SNHLY and FYNNEI. Trimming stripped 7 bases from V and 3 bases from J, with 12 bases between. The CDR3 DNA reads TGTGCCAGCAACTGGGTCTCGCACACTGAAGCTTTCTTT. Its protein is CASNWVSHTEAFF.

The chain is built from TRBV6-6 and TRBJ2-1; 7 bases agree with TRBD2. Losses at the gene ends were 7 bases for V and 10 bases for J; bases not matched to a gene: 13. CDR3 length: 14 amino acids. Germline V gives CDR1 MNHNY, CDR2 SVGAGI (reference sequence). Here the CDR3 reads CASTEWREQQEQFF. In nucleotides, the CDR3 is TGTGCCAGCACGGAGTGGCGGGAGCAACAGGAGCAGTTCTTC.

This chain uses TRBV15 with TRBJ2-5, with D uncertain. The germline gives CDR1 LNHNV, CDR2 YYDKDF (reference sequence). The ends were cut back, 8 bases at V and 1 base at J, with 8 bases in the middle. This CDR3 has 12 residues. CDR3 nucleotide sequence: TGTGCCACCGAGGACCTCCAAGAGACCCAGTACTTC. Translating it yields CATEDLQETQYF.

The rearrangement uses TRBV19 and TRBJ1-5; D ambiguous. Deletions cut 1 base from V and 0 bases from J, with 4 bases between. Germline V gene lookup returns CDR1 LNHDA and CDR2 SQIVND (reference sequence). The CDR3 is 14 residues long. The CDR3: CASSIVGSNQPQHF. CDR3 DNA: TGTGCCAGTAGTATAGTGGGTAGCAATCAGCCCCAGCATTTT.

This clone was observed a single time. This chain uses TRBV7-9 with TRBJ2-1; TRBD1 matches at 7 bases. The CDR3 loop spans 13 amino acids. CDR1 is SEHNR and CDR2 is FQNEAQ in the germline V gene (reference sequence). Unmatched junction bases numbered 6, after V lost 5 bases and J lost 8 bases. The CDR3 sequence is CASSLEDRYEQFF. CDR3 nucleotides: TGTGCCAGCAGCCTCGAGGACAGGTATGAGCAGTTCTTC.

This sequence joins TRBV27 and TRBJ1-3; weak D call: TRBD1 (6 bases). Germline V gene data show CDR1 as MNHEY and CDR2 as SMNVEV (reference sequence). V shed 2 bases and J shed 4 bases, with 21 bases lying between them. This CDR3 has 18 amino acids. The CDR3 sequence is CASSLGPQGSLPGNTIYF. CDR3 coding DNA: TGTGCCAGCAGTTTAGGGCCCCAGGGGTCCCTTCCCGGAAACACCATATATTTT.

This clone occurred once. The CDR3 sequence: CASRPTGGYGYTF. The CDR3 nucleotides are TGTGCCAGCAGACCGACAGGGGGCTATGGCTACACCTTC. The chain uses TRBV6-5 and TRBJ1-2, with 9 bases fitting TRBD1. There are 13 residues in the CDR3. The germline V gene has CDR1 MNHEY and CDR2 SVGAGI. V gave up 6 bases and J gave up 4 bases; unmatched junction bases: 3.

The V and J genes are TRBV4-1 and TRBJ2-7; D is unresolved. Looked up from germline, CDR1 is MGHRA and CDR2 is YSYEKL. V shed 0 bases and J shed 6 bases, with 9 bases lying between them. The CDR3 has 13 amino acids. The CDR3 sequence: CASSQDLGLEQYF. The DNA for the CDR3 is TGCGCCAGCAGCCAAGATCTCGGTCTCGAGCAGTACTTC.

Only a few counts were recorded for this clone. The rearrangement uses TRBV11-2 and TRBJ2-7; 11 bases agree with TRBD2. The V and J ends lost 7 bases and 2 bases, in that order; junction bases with no gene match: 4. The CDR3 is made up of 14 amino acids. CDR1 and CDR2 from the germline V gene are SGHAT and FQNNGV. DNA of the CDR3: TGTGCCAGCACCCCGACTAGCGGGGCCTACGAGCAGTACTTC. As protein: CASTPTSGAYEQYF.

This clone was found once. The J gene is TRBJ1-4, the V gene TRBV18; 7 bases fit TRBD1. J was trimmed by 4 bases and V by 2 bases; bases with no gene match: 4. There are 15 residues in the CDR3. In germline, CDR1 is KGHSH, CDR2 LQKENI. CDR3 nucleotides: TGTGCCAGCTCACCAGGGGACAGTGTTAATGAAAAACTGTTTTTT. Protein sequence: CASSPGDSVNEKLFF.

Of note for this clone: The germline gene is not matched at one end of the junction; a read error may be the cause. The chain recombines TRBV2 with TRBJ2-1, with 11 bases aligning to TRBD2. Germline V CDR1 and CDR2: SNHLY, FYNNEI. CDR3 length equals 13 residues. As DNA, the CDR3 is TGTGCCACCTATAGCGGGAGGGGCGATGAGCGGTTCTTC. Encoded protein: CATYSGRGDERFF.

This clone was observed a handful of times. The chain employs TRBV2 and TRBJ2-7; TRBD1 matches 10 bases. J lost 4 bases, V lost 4 bases, and 7 bases had no gene match. From germline, CDR1 is SNHLY and CDR2 FYNNEI. This CDR3 comprises 15 residues. DNA of the CDR3: TGTGCCAGCAGTGTATCCGGGACAGGGGCTTACGAGCAGTACTTC. It encodes CASSVSGTGAYEQYF.